This TCR beta chain was sequenced during a study of blood T cells in healthy people across ages. PCR was performed a second time for roughly 7 to 11 cycles using a sample-barcoded 5' primer and a J-beta primer mix. TCRdb ran MiXCR on the 5' RACE reads and lists one entry per CDR3 protein. This sample yields 850,000 to 1,100,000 distinct CDR3 sequences, of which around two fifths are seen a single time; around 13% belongs to the top ten. Points from the study as a whole: The study could not conclusively compare naive and antigen-experienced cells, given its unsorted PBMCs.

Only a few counts were recorded for this clonotype. Its antigen is still unknown. Per the germline V gene, CDR1 is DFQATT and CDR2 is SNEGSKA (reference sequence). The V and J ends lost 5 bases and 4 bases, in that order; junction bases with no gene match: 10. The CDR3 has 15 amino acids. Sample: blood. This clonotype was obtained from a young man in good health. This chain connects TRBV20-1 to TRBJ2-3, with TRBD2 identical over 9 bases. CDR3 protein: CSAPPASGASDTQYF. In nucleotides, the CDR3 is TGCAGTGCTCCCCCCGCTAGCGGGGCTTCAGATACGCAGTATTTT.